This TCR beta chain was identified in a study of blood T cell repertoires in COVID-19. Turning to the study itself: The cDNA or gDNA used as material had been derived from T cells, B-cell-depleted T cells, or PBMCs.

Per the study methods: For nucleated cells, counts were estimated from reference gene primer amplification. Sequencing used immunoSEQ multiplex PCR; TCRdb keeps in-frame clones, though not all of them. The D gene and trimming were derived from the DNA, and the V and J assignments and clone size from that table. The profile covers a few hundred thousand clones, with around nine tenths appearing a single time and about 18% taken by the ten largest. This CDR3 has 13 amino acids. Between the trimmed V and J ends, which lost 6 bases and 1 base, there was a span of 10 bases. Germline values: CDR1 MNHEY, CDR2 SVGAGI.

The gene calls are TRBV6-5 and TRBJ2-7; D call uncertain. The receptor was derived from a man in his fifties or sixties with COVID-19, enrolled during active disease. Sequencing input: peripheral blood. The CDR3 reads CASRIDTSYEQYF. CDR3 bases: TGTGCCAGCAGAATAGACACTTCCTACGAGCAGTACTTC.